These 21 T cell receptor beta chains share one sample of origin, sequenced in a study of CD8 T cell repertoires and HIV-1 epitope variants. The assay was immunoSEQ multiplex PCR, and TCRdb's table has in-frame clones only and misses some. This table has about 5,600 clones, around 65% appearing once. Antigens of these TCRs are unknown. The sample consisted of cultured CD8+ T cells derived from PBMCs. Receptors originate from a male donor with HIV.

This clone has only a few counts. This sequence joins TRBV6-1 and TRBJ2-1; tentatively, D is TRBD2 (5 bases). Germline CDR1 and CDR2: MNHNS and SASEGT. The V gene lost 3 bases and the J gene lost 5 bases, with 17 bases spanning the gap. The CDR3 is 16 amino acids. The CDR3 sequence: CASSDYHPAGHNEQFF. The CDR3 region has the DNA TGTGCCAGCAGTGACTACCATCCTGCGGGTCACAATGAGCAGTTCTTC.

The V call is TRBV29-1, the J call TRBJ1-1; no definite D call. Trimming removed 3 bases from V and 4 bases from J, with 6 bases in between. This CDR3 region has 11 residues. The germline CDR1 and CDR2 sequences are SQVTM and ANQGSEA. CDR3 bases: TGCAGCGTTGAGGGCAGCACTGAAGCTTTCTTT. This sequence encodes CSVEGSTEAFF.

J is TRBJ1-1 and V is TRBV4-1; D is undetermined. V was pared by 2 bases and J by 4 bases, with 11 bases between. CDR1 is MGHRA and CDR2 is YSYEKL in the germline V gene. This CDR3 is built from 14 residues. Written as DNA, the CDR3 is TGCGCCAGCAGCCAATCGGGTGGGGTCACTGAAGCTTTCTTT. Its protein is CASSQSGGVTEAFF.

This sequence joins TRBV28 and TRBJ2-7; 9 bases are shared with TRBD1. The CDR3 has 13 amino acids. Germline CDR1 MDHEN, CDR2 SYDVKM. V was pared by 7 bases and J by 4 bases, with 5 bases of the junction left unmatched. This chain's CDR3 is CASIGTGNYEQYF. The CDR3 region has the DNA TGTGCCAGCATCGGGACAGGGAATTACGAGCAGTACTTC.

This clone counts as medium-sized. J is TRBJ2-3 and V is TRBV29-1; the D gene is possibly TRBD2 (5 bases). In germline, CDR1 is SQVTM, CDR2 ANQGSEA. Trimming took 7 bases from V and 2 from J, leaving 16 bases between them. There are 14 residues in the CDR3. The CDR3 spells CSAAGTESTDTQYF. The CDR3 DNA is TGCAGCGCGGCGGGCACCGAGTCCACAGATACGCAGTATTTT.

This clone was seen only a few times. The V call is TRBV5-6, the J call TRBJ1-1, with D perhaps matching TRBD1 (6 bases). This CDR3 contains 14 residues. Germline loops: CDR1 SGHDT, CDR2 YYEEEE. V was pared by 0 bases and J by 5 bases, with 11 bases between. CDR3 sequence reads: CASSLADRPTEAFF. The DNA for the CDR3 is TGTGCCAGCAGCTTGGCCGACAGGCCAACTGAAGCTTTCTTT.

In this sample, this clone is medium-sized (0.01 to 0.1%). V is TRBV2 and J is TRBJ1-3; 11 bases agree with TRBD1. J was trimmed by 1 base and V by 3 bases; bases with no gene match: 5. The CDR3 is 17 residues long. Germline assignment: CDR1 SNHLY and CDR2 FYNNEI. The CDR3 nucleotides are TGTGCCAGCAGTGATATCGGACAGGGGGCTTCTGGAAACACCATATATTTT. Its translation: CASSDIGQGASGNTIYF.

V usage is TRBV10-2 and J usage is TRBJ2-7; possibly TRBD2 for D (6 bases). The germline CDR1 and CDR2 sequences are WSHSY and SAAADI. V gave up 6 bases and J gave up 2 bases, with 20 bases separating them. The CDR3 has 16 amino acids. The CDR3 sequence: CASRGGWGKGTYEQYF. In nucleotides, the CDR3 is TGCGCCAGCAGGGGGGGATGGGGCAAGGGTACCTACGAGCAGTACTTC.

The V gene is TRBV7-2, the J gene TRBJ2-5, with 13 bases that match TRBD2. Germline-derived CDR1 and CDR2 are SGHTA and FQGNSA. There are 18 residues in the CDR3. V dropped 4 bases and J dropped 4; count of bases not matched to a gene: 12. The CDR3 spells CASSYLPGGLAGSETQYF. The CDR3 bases are TGTGCCAGCAGCTACTTACCGGGGGGACTAGCGGGGTCAGAGACCCAGTACTTC.

CDR3 nucleotide sequence: TGTGCCAGTAGTGCAGGGGCCCAACCCATGAACACTGAAGCTTTCTTT. Its translation is CASSAGAQPMNTEAFF. The rearrangement links TRBV19 to TRBJ1-1, with a possible D match to TRBD1 (6 bases). V was pared by 5 bases and J by 0 bases, with 16 bases between. The CDR3 is 16 amino acids. Germline assignment: CDR1 LNHDA and CDR2 SQIVND (reference sequence).

The chain joins TRBV7-8 to TRBJ2-1; D might be TRBD1 (6 bases). Trimming removed 4 bases at V and 10 bases at J, with 26 bases between. This CDR3 is built from 17 residues. CDR1 SGHVS and CDR2 FQNEAQ come from the germline V gene. The chain's CDR3 is CASSSAGPSSGGGEQFF. CDR3 nucleotides: TGTGCCAGCAGCTCAGCCGGGCCCAGTAGTGGGGGCGGGGAGCAGTTCTTC.

This clone was detected only a few times. The chain combines TRBV28 with TRBJ1-2; 8 bases line up with TRBD1. Germline assignment: CDR1 MDHEN and CDR2 SYDVKM. Germline trimming cut 2 bases from V and 7 bases from J; bases unmatched to any gene: 6. The CDR3 has 14 residues. The CDR3 loop is CASSLPTGVGGYTF. Here the CDR3 DNA reads TGTGCCAGCAGTTTACCGACAGGGGTAGGTGGCTACACCTTC.

The chain is built from TRBV12-5 and TRBJ2-1; D is unclear. Trimming cost V 5 bases and J 4 bases, with 9 bases left between them. The germline gives CDR1 LGHNT, CDR2 FRNRAP. The CDR3 consists of 13 residues. Written as DNA, the CDR3 is TGTGCTAGTGGTGAGGCTACTTACAATGAGCAGTTCTTC. Amino acids: CASGEATYNEQFF. Full variable domain (remainder filled in from reference TRBV12-5 and TRBJ2-1): DARVTQTPRHKVTEMGQEVTMRCQPILGHNTVFWYRQTMMQGLELLAYFRNRAPLDDSGMPKDRFSAEMPDATLATLKIQPSEPRDSAVYFCASGEATYNEQFFGPGTRLTVL.

The chain recombines TRBV19 with TRBJ2-1; D unclear. The CDR3 is made up of 13 amino acids. CDR1 and CDR2 (germline): LNHDA, SQIVND (reference sequence). Trimming stripped 6 bases from V and 0 bases from J, with 6 bases between. This chain's CDR3 is CASSRSSYNEQFF. CDR3 sequence (DNA): TGTGCCAGTAGCCGGAGCTCCTACAATGAGCAGTTCTTC.

The count of this clone is one. The chain combines TRBV7-6 with TRBJ2-5; 8 bases line up with TRBD1. V lost 0 bases, J lost 4 bases, and 10 bases stayed unmatched. Germline V lookup: CDR1 SGHVS, CDR2 FNYEAQ. The CDR3 has 17 residues. For the CDR3, the DNA is TGTGCCAGCAGCTTAGCCCGGGACAGGAGTGGGAGAGAGACCCAGTACTTC. Protein sequence: CASSLARDRSGRETQYF.

This chain uses TRBV15 with TRBJ2-7; TRBD1 might be the D (5 bases). Germline CDR1 and CDR2: LNHNV and YYDKDF (reference sequence). The CDR3 is made up of 13 amino acids. The V gene lost 0 bases and the J gene lost 11 bases, with 14 bases spanning the gap. The CDR3 region is CATSRDDQGFKYF. The CDR3 DNA is TGTGCCACCAGCAGAGATGACCAGGGTTTTAAGTACTTC.

This clone has only a few counts. The chain carries TRBV5-4 and TRBJ1-2; TRBD1 aligns across 10 bases. The CDR3 is made up of 15 amino acids. Germline CDR1 SGHNT, CDR2 YYREEE (reference sequence). Unmatched junction bases numbered 5, after V lost 2 bases and J lost 4 bases. Here the CDR3 DNA reads TGTGCCAGCAGCTTCCGGGACAGGGGCCCCTATGGCTACACCTTC. Its protein is CASSFRDRGPYGYTF.

The CDR3 nucleotides read TGTGCCTGGGACAGCGGCTATAATTCACCCCTCCACTTT. This gives the protein CAWDSGYNSPLHF. The V gene is TRBV5-4, the J gene TRBJ1-6, with 7 bases identical to TRBD1. Unmatched junction bases numbered 4, after V lost 10 bases and J lost 3 bases. The CDR3 extends over 13 amino acids. From germline, CDR1 is SGHNT and CDR2 YYREEE (reference sequence). The full variable domain, its missing parts supplied by reference TRBV5-4 and TRBJ1-6, is ETGVTQSPTHLIKTRGQQVTLRCSSQSGHNTVSWYQQALGQGPQFIFQYYREEENGRGNFPPRFSGLQFPNYSSELNVNALELDDSALYLCAWDSGYNSPLHFGNGTRLTVT.

V and J are TRBV7-2 and TRBJ1-5; 8 bases are a match to TRBD1. The CDR3 extends over 16 amino acids. V shed 2 bases, J shed 5 bases, and the junction held 8 bases outside the gene matches. CDR1 is SGHTA and CDR2 is FQGNSA in the germline V gene. CDR3 DNA: TGTGCCAGCAGCTTATTCCCAGGGGGCGATCATCAGCCCCAGCATTTT. This gives the protein CASSLFPGGDHQPQHF.

The genes are TRBV14 and TRBJ1-4, with a tentative D call TRBD1 (6 bases). V lost 4 bases, J lost 8 bases, and 8 bases lay in between. The CDR3 runs 12 residues. Per the germline V gene, CDR1 is SGHDN and CDR2 is FVKESK. The DNA of the CDR3 is TGTGCCAGCAGCCCGGGGGCCGAAAAACTGTTTTTT. It encodes CASSPGAEKLFF. The whole variable domain, filled in from reference TRBV14 and TRBJ1-4, reads EAGVTQFPSHSVIEKGQTVTLRCDPISGHDNLYWYRRVMGKEIKFLLHFVKESKQDESGMPNNRFLAERTGGTYSTLKVQPAELEDSGVYFCASSPGAEKLFFGSGTQLSVL.

This rearrangement joins TRBV7-6 to TRBJ2-2; tentative D call: TRBD1 (5 bases). V was pared by 5 bases and J by 6 bases, with 19 bases between. The CDR3 length is 16 residues. In germline, CDR1 is SGHVS, CDR2 FNYEAQ. The CDR3 protein is CASSLTDLSGPGELFF. The DNA of the CDR3 is TGTGCCAGCAGCCTTACGGACCTTTCAGGGCCCGGGGAGCTGTTTTTT.